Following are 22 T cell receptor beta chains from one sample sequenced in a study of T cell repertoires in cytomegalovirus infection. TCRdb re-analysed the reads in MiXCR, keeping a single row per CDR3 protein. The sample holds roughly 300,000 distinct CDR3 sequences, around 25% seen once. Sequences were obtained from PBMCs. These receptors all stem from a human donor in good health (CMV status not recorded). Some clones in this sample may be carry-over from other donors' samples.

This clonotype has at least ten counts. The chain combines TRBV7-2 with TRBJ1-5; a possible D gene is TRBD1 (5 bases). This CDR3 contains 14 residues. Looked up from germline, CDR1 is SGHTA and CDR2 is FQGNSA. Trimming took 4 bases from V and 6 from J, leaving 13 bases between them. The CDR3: CASSSHGGGQPQHF. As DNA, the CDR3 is TGTGCCAGCAGCTCCCACGGGGGGGGTCAGCCCCAGCATTTT.

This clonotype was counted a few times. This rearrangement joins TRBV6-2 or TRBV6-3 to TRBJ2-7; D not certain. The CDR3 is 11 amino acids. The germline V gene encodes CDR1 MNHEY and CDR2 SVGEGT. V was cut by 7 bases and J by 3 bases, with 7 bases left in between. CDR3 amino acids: CASTSGYEQYF. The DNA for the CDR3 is TGTGCCAGCACCTCAGGCTACGAGCAGTACTTC.

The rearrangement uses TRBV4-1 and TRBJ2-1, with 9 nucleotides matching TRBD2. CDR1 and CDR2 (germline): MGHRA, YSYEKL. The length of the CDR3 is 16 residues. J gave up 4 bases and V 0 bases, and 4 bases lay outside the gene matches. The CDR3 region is CASSQETSGSYNEQFF. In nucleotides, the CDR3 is TGCGCCAGCAGCCAAGAGACTAGCGGCTCATACAATGAGCAGTTCTTC.

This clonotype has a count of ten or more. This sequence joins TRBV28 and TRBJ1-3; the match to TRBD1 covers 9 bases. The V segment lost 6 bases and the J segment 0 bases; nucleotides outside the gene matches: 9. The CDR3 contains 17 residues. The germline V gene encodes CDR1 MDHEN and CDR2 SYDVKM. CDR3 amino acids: CASSQTGGGTSGNTIYF. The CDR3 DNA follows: TGTGCCAGCAGCCAGACAGGGGGTGGAACCTCTGGAAACACCATATATTTT.

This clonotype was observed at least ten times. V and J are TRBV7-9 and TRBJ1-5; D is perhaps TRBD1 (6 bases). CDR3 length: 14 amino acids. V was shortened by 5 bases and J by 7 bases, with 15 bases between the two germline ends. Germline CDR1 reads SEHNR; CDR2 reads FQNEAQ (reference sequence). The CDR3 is CASSLQGDGQPQHF. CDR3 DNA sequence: TGTGCCAGCAGCCTACAGGGAGATGGGCAGCCCCAGCATTTT.

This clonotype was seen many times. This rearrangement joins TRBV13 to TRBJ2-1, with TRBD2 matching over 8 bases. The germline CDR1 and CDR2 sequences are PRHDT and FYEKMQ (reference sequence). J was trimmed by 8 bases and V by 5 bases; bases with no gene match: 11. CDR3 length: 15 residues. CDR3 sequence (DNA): TGTGCCAGCAGCCCCGGTGCTAGCGGGCCCTATGAGCAGTTCTTC. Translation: CASSPGASGPYEQFF. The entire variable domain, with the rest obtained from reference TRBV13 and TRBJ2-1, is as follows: AAGVIQSPRHLIKEKRETATLKCYPIPRHDTVYWYQQGPGQDPQFLISFYEKMQSDKGSIPDRFSAQQFSDYHSELNMSSLELGDSALYFCASSPGASGPYEQFFGPGTRLTVL.

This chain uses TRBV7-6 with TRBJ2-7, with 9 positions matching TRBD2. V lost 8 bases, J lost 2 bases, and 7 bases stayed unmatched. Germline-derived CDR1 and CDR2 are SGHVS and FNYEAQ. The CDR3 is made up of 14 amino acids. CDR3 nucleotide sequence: TGTGCCAGCCGTCCCCAGCGGGGGGCCTACGAGCAGTACTTC. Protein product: CASRPQRGAYEQYF.

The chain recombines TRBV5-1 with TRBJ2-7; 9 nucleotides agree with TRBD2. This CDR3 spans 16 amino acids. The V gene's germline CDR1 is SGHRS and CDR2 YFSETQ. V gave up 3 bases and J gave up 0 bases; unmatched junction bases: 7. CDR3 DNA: TGCGCCAGCAGCTCGAAAGCGGGGGGCCTCTCCTACGAGCAGTACTTC. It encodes CASSSKAGGLSYEQYF.

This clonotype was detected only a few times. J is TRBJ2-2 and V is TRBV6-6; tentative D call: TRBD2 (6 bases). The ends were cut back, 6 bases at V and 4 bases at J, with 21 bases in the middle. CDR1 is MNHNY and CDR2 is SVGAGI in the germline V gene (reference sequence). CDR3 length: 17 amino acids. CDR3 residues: CASRLHSGVRGTGELFF. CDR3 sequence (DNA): TGTGCCAGCAGACTCCACAGTGGGGTGCGGGGCACCGGGGAGCTGTTTTTT.

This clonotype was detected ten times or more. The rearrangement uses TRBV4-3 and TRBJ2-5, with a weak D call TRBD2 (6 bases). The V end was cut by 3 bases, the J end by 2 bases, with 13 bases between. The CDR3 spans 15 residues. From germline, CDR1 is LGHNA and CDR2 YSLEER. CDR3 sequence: CASSQVAVGQETQYF. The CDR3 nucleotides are TGCGCCAGCAGCCAGGTAGCGGTTGGACAAGAGACCCAGTACTTC.

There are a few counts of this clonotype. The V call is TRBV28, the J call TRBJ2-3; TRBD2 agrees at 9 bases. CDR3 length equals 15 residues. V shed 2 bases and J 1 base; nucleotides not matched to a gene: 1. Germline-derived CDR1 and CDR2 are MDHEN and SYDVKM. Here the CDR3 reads CASSLQRGGTDTQYF. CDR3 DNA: TGTGCCAGCAGTTTACAGCGGGGGGGCACAGATACGCAGTATTTT.

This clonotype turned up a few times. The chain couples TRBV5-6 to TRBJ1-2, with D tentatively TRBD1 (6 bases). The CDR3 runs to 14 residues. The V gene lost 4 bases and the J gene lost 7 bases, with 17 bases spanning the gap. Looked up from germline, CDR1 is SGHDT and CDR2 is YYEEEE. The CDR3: CASSPTGRETGYTF. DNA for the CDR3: TGTGCCAGCAGCCCTACAGGGCGAGAGACTGGCTACACCTTC.

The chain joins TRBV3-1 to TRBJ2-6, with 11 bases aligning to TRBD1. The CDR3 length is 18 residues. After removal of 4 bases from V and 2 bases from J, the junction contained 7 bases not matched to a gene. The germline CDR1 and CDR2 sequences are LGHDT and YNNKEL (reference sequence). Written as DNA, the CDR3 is TGTGCCAGCAGCCTTGGTCCGGGACAGGGGGCTGGGGCCAACGTCCTGACTTTC. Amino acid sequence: CASSLGPGQGAGANVLTF.

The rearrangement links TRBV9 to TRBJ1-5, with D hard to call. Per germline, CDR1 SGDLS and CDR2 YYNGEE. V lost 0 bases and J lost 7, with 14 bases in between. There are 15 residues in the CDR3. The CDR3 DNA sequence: TGTGCCAGCAGCGTAGGGTTCGGCGGTCTCCAGCCCCAGCATTTT. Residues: CASSVGFGGLQPQHF.

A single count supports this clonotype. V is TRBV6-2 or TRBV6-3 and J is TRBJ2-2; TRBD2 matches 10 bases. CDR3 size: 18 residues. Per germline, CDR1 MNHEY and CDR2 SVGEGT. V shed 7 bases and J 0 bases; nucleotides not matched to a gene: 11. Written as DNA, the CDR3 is TGTGCCAGCAATCGATGGCCGGGACTAGCGTCGAACACCGGGGAGCTGTTTTTT. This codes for CASNRWPGLASNTGELFF.

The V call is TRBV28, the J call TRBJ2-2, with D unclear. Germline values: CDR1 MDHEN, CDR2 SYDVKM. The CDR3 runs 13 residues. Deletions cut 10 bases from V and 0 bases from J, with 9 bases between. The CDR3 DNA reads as TGTGCCACCGAAGGGACGAACACCGGGGAGCTGTTTTTT. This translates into CATEGTNTGELFF.

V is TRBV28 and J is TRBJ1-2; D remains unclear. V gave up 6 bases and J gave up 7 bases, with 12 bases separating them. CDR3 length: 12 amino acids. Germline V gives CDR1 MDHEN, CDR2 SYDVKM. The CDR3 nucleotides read TGTGCCAGCAGCTCTCCGGTTGGTGGCTACACCTTC. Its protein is CASSSPVGGYTF.

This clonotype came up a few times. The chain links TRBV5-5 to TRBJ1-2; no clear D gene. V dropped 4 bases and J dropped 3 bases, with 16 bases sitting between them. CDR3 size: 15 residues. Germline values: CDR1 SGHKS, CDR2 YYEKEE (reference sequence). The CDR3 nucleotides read TGTGCCAGCAGCATGACCGCGATATCCTACTATGGCTACACCTTC. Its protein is CASSMTAISYYGYTF.

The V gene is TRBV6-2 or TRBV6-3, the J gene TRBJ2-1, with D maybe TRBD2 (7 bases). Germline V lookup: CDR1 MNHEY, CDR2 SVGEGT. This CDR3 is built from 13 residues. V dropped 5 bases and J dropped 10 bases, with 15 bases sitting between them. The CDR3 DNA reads TGTGCCAGCAGTCCTGGGGGGGCGAGCGAGCAGTTCTTC. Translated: CASSPGGASEQFF.

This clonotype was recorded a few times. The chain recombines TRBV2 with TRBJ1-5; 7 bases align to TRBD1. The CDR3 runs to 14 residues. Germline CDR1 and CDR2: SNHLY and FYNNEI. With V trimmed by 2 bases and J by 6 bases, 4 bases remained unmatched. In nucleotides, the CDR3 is TGTGCCAGCAGTGAACAGACAGGGATTCAGCCCCAGCATTTT. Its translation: CASSEQTGIQPQHF.

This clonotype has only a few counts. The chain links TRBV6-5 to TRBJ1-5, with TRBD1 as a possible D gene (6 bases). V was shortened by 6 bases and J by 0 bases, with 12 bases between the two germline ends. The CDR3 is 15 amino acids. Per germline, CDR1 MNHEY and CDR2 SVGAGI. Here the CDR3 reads CASSPQGFSNQPQHF. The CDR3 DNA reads TGTGCCAGCAGCCCCCAGGGGTTTAGCAATCAGCCCCAGCATTTT.

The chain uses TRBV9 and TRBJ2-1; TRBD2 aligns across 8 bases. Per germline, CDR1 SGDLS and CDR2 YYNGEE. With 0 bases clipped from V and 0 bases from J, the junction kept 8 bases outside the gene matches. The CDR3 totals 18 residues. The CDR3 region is CASSVVWASGSSYNEQFF. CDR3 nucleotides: TGTGCCAGCAGCGTAGTATGGGCTAGCGGGTCCTCCTACAATGAGCAGTTCTTC. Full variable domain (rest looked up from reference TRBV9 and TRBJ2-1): DSGVTQTPKHLITATGQRVTLRCSPRSGDLSVYWYQQSLDQGLQFLIQYYNGEERAKGNILERFSAQQFPDLHSELNLSSLELGDSALYFCASSVVWASGSSYNEQFFGPGTRLTVL.